This TCR beta chain was sequenced during a study of monozygotic twins with inflammatory bowel disease. Germline V gene data show CDR1 as SGHAT and CDR2 as FQNNGV. This CDR3 has 16 residues. TCRdb re-called the 5' RACE reads and shows each CDR3 protein once, DNA omitted. The sample is made up of about 420,000 distinct CDR3 sequences, and the top ten hold around 2.3% of it. This TCR came from a human donor with ulcerative colitis or Crohn's disease, or a healthy co-twin of an affected twin (not recorded which). Sequencing was carried out using blood. J is TRBJ1-1 and V is TRBV11-2; the D call of TRBD1 rests on TCRdb alone, since no DNA is present to check it. The CDR3 loop reads CASSDGQGRRNTEAFF.